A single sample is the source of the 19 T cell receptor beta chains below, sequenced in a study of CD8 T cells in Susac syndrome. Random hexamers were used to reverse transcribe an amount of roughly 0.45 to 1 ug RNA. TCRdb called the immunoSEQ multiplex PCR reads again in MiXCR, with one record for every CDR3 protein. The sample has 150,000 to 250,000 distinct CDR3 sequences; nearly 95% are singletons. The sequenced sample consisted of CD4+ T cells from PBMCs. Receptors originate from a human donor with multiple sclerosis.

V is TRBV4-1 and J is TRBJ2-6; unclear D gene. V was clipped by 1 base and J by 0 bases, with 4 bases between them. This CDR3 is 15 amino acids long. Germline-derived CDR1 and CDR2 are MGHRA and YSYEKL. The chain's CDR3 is CASSQGHSGANVLTF. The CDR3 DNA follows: TGCGCCAGCAGCCAAGGTCACTCTGGGGCCAACGTCCTGACTTTC.

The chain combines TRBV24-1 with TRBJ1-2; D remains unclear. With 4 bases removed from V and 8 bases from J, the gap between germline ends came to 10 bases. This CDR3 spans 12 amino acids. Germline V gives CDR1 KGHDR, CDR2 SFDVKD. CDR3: CATSERAEGYTF. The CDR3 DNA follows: TGTGCCACCAGTGAACGGGCAGAAGGCTACACCTTC.

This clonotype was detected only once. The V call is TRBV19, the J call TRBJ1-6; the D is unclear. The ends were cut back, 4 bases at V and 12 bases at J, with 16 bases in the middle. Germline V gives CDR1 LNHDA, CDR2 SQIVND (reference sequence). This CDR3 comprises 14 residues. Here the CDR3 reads CASSTSPERVPLHF. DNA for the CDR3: TGTGCCAGTAGTACCTCACCGGAACGGGTACCCCTCCACTTT.

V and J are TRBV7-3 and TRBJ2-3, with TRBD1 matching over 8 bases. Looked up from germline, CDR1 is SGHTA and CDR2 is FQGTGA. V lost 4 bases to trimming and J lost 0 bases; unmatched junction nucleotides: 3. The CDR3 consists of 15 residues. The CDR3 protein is CASSSDRASTDTQYF. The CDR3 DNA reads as TGTGCCAGCAGCTCGGACAGGGCTAGCACAGATACGCAGTATTTT.

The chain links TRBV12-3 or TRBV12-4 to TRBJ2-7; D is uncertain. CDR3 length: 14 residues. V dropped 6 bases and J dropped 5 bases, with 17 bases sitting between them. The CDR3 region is CASRSRARRDEQYF. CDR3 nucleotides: TGTGCCAGCAGGTCCCGGGCTCGTAGAGACGAGCAGTACTTC.

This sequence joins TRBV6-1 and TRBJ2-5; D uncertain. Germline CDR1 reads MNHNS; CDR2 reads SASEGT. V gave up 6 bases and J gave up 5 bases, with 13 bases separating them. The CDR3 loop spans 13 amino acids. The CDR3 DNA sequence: TGTGCCAGCAGACCCGTCCCGTATGAGACCCAGTACTTC. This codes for CASRPVPYETQYF.

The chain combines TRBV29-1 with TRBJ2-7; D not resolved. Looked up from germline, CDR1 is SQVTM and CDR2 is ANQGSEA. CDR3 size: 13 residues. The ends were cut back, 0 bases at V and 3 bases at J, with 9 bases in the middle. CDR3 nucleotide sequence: TGCAGCGTTGAAGATCCGTGGAGCTACGAGCAGTACTTC. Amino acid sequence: CSVEDPWSYEQYF.

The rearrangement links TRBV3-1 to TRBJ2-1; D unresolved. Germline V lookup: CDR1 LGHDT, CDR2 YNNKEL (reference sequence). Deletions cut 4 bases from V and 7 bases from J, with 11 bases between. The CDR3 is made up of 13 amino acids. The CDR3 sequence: CASSPLGPNEQFF. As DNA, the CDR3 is TGTGCCAGCAGCCCTCTGGGCCCAAATGAGCAGTTCTTC.

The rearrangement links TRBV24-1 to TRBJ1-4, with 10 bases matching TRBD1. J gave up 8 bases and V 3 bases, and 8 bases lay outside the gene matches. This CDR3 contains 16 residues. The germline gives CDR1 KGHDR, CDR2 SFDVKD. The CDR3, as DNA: TGTGCCACCAGTGATAACGGACAGGGGGAAGGCGAAAAACTGTTTTTT. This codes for CATSDNGQGEGEKLFF.

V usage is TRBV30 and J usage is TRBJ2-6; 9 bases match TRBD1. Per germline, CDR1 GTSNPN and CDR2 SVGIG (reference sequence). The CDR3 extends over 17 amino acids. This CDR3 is CGLYRDRVFSGANVLTF. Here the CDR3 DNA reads TGTGGGCTTTACCGGGACAGGGTTTTCTCTGGGGCCAACGTCCTGACTTTC.

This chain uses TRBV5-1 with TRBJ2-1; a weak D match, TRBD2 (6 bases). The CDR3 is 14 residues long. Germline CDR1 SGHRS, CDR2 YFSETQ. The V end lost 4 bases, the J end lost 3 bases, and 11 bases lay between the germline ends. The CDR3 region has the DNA TGCGCCAGCAGCCCGGGCGGGGTCTACAATGAGCAGTTCTTC. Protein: CASSPGGVYNEQFF.

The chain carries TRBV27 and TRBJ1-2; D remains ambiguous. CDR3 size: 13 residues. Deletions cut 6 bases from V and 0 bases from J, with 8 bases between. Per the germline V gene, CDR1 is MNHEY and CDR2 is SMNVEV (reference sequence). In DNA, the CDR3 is TGTGCCAGCAGGGTTAGAGCTAACTATGGCTACACCTTC. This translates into CASRVRANYGYTF.

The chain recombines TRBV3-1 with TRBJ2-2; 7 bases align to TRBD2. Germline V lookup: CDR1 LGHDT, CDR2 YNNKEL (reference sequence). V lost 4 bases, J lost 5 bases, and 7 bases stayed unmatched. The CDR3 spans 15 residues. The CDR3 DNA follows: TGTGCCAGCAGCCGGAGACTAGCAGGAACCGGGGAGCTGTTTTTT. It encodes CASSRRLAGTGELFF.

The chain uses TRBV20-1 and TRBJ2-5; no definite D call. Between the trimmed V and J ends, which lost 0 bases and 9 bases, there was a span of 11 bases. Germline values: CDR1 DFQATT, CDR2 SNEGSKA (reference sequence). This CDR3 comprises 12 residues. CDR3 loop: CSARDRWKAQYF. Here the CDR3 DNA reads TGCAGTGCTAGAGATAGGTGGAAAGCCCAGTACTTC.

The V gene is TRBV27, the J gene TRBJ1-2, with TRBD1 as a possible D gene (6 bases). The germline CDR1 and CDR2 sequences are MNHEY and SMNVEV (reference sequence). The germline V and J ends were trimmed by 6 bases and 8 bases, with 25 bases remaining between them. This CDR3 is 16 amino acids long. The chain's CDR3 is CASSRGYGTSGEGYTF. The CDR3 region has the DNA TGTGCCAGCAGCAGGGGATATGGGACTTCCGGGGAGGGCTACACCTTC.

CDR3 in amino acids: CSASGGKRNANTGELFF. CDR3 sequence (DNA): TGCAGTGCTAGCGGTGGGAAGCGAAACGCGAACACCGGGGAGCTGTTTTTT. This rearrangement joins TRBV20-1 to TRBJ2-2, with unresolved D. The length of the CDR3 is 17 residues. Germline-derived CDR1 and CDR2 are DFQATT and SNEGSKA (reference sequence). Trimming removed 3 bases at V and 0 bases at J, with 17 bases between.

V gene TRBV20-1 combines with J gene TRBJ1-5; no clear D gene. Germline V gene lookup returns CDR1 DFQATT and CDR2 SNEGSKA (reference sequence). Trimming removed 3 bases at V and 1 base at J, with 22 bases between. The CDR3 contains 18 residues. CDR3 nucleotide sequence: TGCAGTGCTAGTCGATTCGGGCGAATTGAATGGAGCAATCAGCCCCAGCATTTT. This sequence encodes CSASRFGRIEWSNQPQHF.

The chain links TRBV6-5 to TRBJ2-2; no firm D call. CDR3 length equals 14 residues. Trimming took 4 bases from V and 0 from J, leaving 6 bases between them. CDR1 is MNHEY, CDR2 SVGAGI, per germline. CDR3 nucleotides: TGTGCCAGCAGTTTTGGTTCGAACACCGGGGAGCTGTTTTTT. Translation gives CASSFGSNTGELFF.

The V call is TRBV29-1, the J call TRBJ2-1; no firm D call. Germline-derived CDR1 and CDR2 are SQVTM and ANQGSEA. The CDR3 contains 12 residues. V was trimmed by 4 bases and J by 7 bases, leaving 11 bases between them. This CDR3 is CSVVSRRNEQFF. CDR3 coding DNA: TGCAGCGTTGTCAGCCGCCGTAATGAGCAGTTCTTC.